The next 23 T cell receptor beta chains were all read from a single sample in a study of cytomegalovirus exposure and HLA in healthy donors. The PCR was carried out with 60 Vbeta primers and 13 Jbeta primers. Profiling relied on immunoSEQ multiplex PCR, and the TCRdb table lists in-frame clones only, not all of them. The sample includes about 130,000 clones, approximately 80% seen only once; the top ten take roughly 3.9%. Sequenced material: PBMCs. The receptors were sampled from a male donor in good health and CMV-seropositive.

The J gene is TRBJ2-3, the V gene TRBV19; 10 positions agree with TRBD2. Germline assignment: CDR1 LNHDA and CDR2 SQIVND (reference sequence). After removal of 5 bases from V and 0 bases from J, the junction contained 8 bases not matched to a gene. There are 17 residues in the CDR3. CDR3 residues: CASSSLAGEGSTDTQYF. CDR3 DNA: TGTGCCAGTAGTTCCCTAGCGGGGGAGGGAAGCACAGATACGCAGTATTTT.

This clone was detected a few times. This chain uses TRBV5-1 with TRBJ1-1; maybe TRBD1 (6 bases). The CDR3 length is 14 residues. The germline V gene encodes CDR1 SGHRS and CDR2 YFSETQ. The V end lost 5 bases, the J end lost 3 bases, and 14 bases lay between the germline ends. DNA of the CDR3: TGCGCCAGCAGATACAGGGCGAGGGACACTGAAGCTTTCTTT. Translated, it gives CASRYRARDTEAFF. The entire variable domain, with the rest obtained from reference TRBV5-1 and TRBJ1-1, is as follows: KAGVTQTPRYLIKTRGQQVTLSCSPISGHRSVSWYQQTPGQGLQFLFEYFSETQRNKGNFPGRFSGRQFSNSRSEMNVSTLELGDSALYLCASRYRARDTEAFFGQGTRLTVV.

CDR3 loop: CATGRDSEAFF. In DNA form, the CDR3 reads TGTGCCACCGGCCGGGACAGTGAAGCTTTCTTT. V gene TRBV10-3 combines with J gene TRBJ1-1; 7 bases map to TRBD1. The V gene end was trimmed by 10 bases and the J gene end by 7 bases; junction bases not matched to a gene: 6. The CDR3 loop spans 11 amino acids. Germline CDR1 is ENHRY and CDR2 is SYGVKD.

For the CDR3, the DNA is TGTGCCAGCAGTGATGGCGGGGGGGCGTACAATGAGCAGTTCTTC. It is translated as CASSDGGGAYNEQFF. This chain joins TRBV2 and TRBJ2-1; 9 nucleotides agree with TRBD2. CDR3 length equals 15 residues. The germline CDR1 and CDR2 sequences are SNHLY and FYNNEI. The J segment lost 4 bases and the V segment lost 3 bases, leaving 4 bases of the junction unmatched.

This clone appeared a few times. V and J are TRBV19 and TRBJ2-6; the D is unclear. The CDR3 is 13 residues long. Germline V gene lookup returns CDR1 LNHDA and CDR2 SQIVND (reference sequence). V was cut by 7 bases and J by 1 base, with 5 bases left in between. This chain's CDR3 is CASTLSGANVLTF. CDR3 sequence (DNA): TGTGCCAGTACCTTATCTGGGGCCAACGTCCTGACTTTC.

The gene calls are TRBV21-1 and TRBJ1-1; the D call of TRBD1 is as the table states it, not checked on the DNA. TRBV21-1 is termed a pseudogene. The CDR3 has 14 amino acids. This chain's CDR3 is CASSIQPMNTEAFF. In DNA, the CDR3 is TGTGCCAGCAGCATACAGCCCATGAACACTGAAGCTTTCTTT.

The J gene is TRBJ1-6, the V gene TRBV5-1; TRBD1 agrees at 10 bases. CDR3 length: 18 residues. Looked up from germline, CDR1 is SGHRS and CDR2 is YFSETQ. After removal of 3 bases from V and 1 base from J, the junction contained 7 bases not matched to a gene. In nucleotides, the CDR3 is TGCGCCAGCAGCTACCGACAGGGGGCGGTGTCCTATAATTCACCCCTCCACTTT. Translated: CASSYRQGAVSYNSPLHF.

The V gene is TRBV30, the J gene TRBJ1-3, with TRBD1 as a possible D gene (5 bases). This CDR3 is built from 15 residues. The V gene's germline CDR1 is GTSNPN and CDR2 SVGIG (reference sequence). The V end was cut by 2 bases, the J end by 3 bases, with 14 bases between. CDR3 sequence: CAWSFGRGGGNTIYF. The DNA of the CDR3 is TGTGCCTGGAGTTTCGGGAGGGGAGGTGGAAACACCATATATTTT.

The chain uses TRBV18 and TRBJ2-5, with unresolved D. The J call is in doubt because the DNA end fits TRBJ2-7 better. Germline V gene lookup returns CDR1 KGHSH and CDR2 LQKENI. The CDR3 spans 14 residues. The CDR3 region is CASSPLDSSYEQYF. The CDR3 nucleotides are TGTGCCAGCTCACCTCTCGATAGCTCCTACGAGCAGTACTTC.

This clone was detected only a few times. This chain links TRBV20-1 with TRBJ1-2; D gene uncertain. The V end lost 5 bases, the J end lost 9 bases, and 13 bases lay between the germline ends. Per the germline V gene, CDR1 is DFQATT and CDR2 is SNEGSKA (reference sequence). The CDR3 consists of 11 residues. The CDR3 DNA is TGCAGTGCTCAACGAGCTGGGCGCTACACCTTC. Translation: CSAQRAGRYTF.

This clone was counted between two and nine times. V gene TRBV6-4 combines with J gene TRBJ2-7; perhaps TRBD2 as D (6 bases). Trimming removed 3 bases at V and 1 base at J, with 13 bases between. Looked up from germline, CDR1 is MRHNA and CDR2 is SNTAGT. CDR3 size: 15 residues. The CDR3 DNA reads as TGTGCCAGCAGTGAACAAGCGGGCCAATCCTACGAGCAGTACTTC. This translates into CASSEQAGQSYEQYF.

The chain carries TRBV6-6 and TRBJ1-2; D gene ambiguous. The CDR3 covers 12 residues. V gave up 6 bases and J gave up 2 bases, with 7 bases separating them. CDR1 is MNHNY, CDR2 SVGAGI, per germline (reference sequence). CDR3 sequence: CASRTGNYGYTF. The DNA for the CDR3 is TGTGCCAGCAGAACGGGGAACTATGGCTACACCTTC.

In nucleotides, the CDR3 is TGTGCCATCAGTGAGGGACAGGGGGATCAGCCCCAGCATTTT. The encoded protein is CAISEGQGDQPQHF. V is TRBV10-3 and J is TRBJ1-5; 10 bases match TRBD1. Per the germline V gene, CDR1 is ENHRY and CDR2 is SYGVKD. This CDR3 region has 14 residues. J lost 5 bases, V lost 2 bases, and 0 bases had no gene match.

A few counts support this clone. The CDR3 is CASSLFVQLDNEQFF. CDR3 bases: TGTGCCAGCAGCTTGTTCGTCCAACTCGACAATGAGCAGTTCTTC. This chain links TRBV5-8 with TRBJ2-1, with unresolved D. Germline CDR1 reads SGHTS; CDR2 reads YDEGEE. V lost 1 base to trimming and J lost 5 bases, with 13 bases between them. CDR3 length: 15 amino acids.

V gene TRBV2 combines with J gene TRBJ2-7; 10 nucleotides match TRBD2. V trimming: 7 bases; J trimming: 4 bases; junction bases outside the gene matches: 4. CDR3 length: 13 amino acids. Germline V CDR1 and CDR2: SNHLY, FYNNEI. CDR3 DNA sequence: TGTGCCAGCATGCCTAGCGGGAGTTACGAGCAGTACTTC. This codes for CASMPSGSYEQYF.

The chain couples TRBV29-1 to TRBJ1-2; TRBD1 aligns across 9 bases. This CDR3 has 13 residues. From germline, CDR1 is SQVTM and CDR2 ANQGSEA. V was clipped by 3 bases and J by 8 bases; unmatched bases: 7. CDR3 sequence (DNA): TGCAGCGTTGACCCGACAGGGGGAGGCGGCTACACCTTC. Amino acids: CSVDPTGGGGYTF. The full variable domain, its missing parts supplied by reference TRBV29-1 and TRBJ1-2, is SAVISQKPSRDICQRGTSLTIQCQVDSQVTMMFWYRQQPGQSLTLIATANQGSEATYESGFVIDKFPISRPNLTFSTLTVSNMSPEDSSIYLCSVDPTGGGGYTFGSGTRLTVV.

The CDR3 DNA reads as TGTGCCAGCAGCCCAATTACTTACACTGAAGCTTTCTTT. It specifies CASSPITYTEAFF. This chain connects TRBV6-1 to TRBJ1-1; D not resolved. The CDR3 sequence is 13 residues long. CDR1 and CDR2 (germline): MNHNS, SASEGT. V was trimmed by 6 bases and J by 3 bases, leaving 11 bases between them.

The gene calls are TRBV6-1 and TRBJ1-6; 11 bases align to TRBD1. Germline CDR1 MNHNS, CDR2 SASEGT. The V and J ends lost 4 bases and 7 bases, in that order; junction bases with no gene match: 0. The CDR3 length is 14 residues. The CDR3 loop reads CASSGDRGNSPLHF. The DNA of the CDR3 is TGTGCCAGCAGTGGGGACAGGGGGAATTCACCCCTCCACTTT.

V and J are TRBV30 and TRBJ2-5; weak D call: TRBD1 (5 bases). This CDR3 contains 15 residues. CDR1 and CDR2 from the germline V gene are GTSNPN and SVGIG (reference sequence). V was trimmed by 0 bases and J by 5 bases, leaving 16 bases between them. In DNA, the CDR3 is TGTGCCTGGAGTGTAGGGCAGGGTGACGGCGAGACCCAGTACTTC. Translated, it gives CAWSVGQGDGETQYF.

V gene TRBV7-9 combines with J gene TRBJ2-1; 8 bases line up with TRBD2. Trimming removed 1 base from V and 4 bases from J; junction bases left unmatched: 6. Germline V gene lookup returns CDR1 SEHNR and CDR2 FQNEAQ (reference sequence). The CDR3 sequence is 16 residues long. Here the CDR3 DNA reads TGTGCCAGCAGCTTAGGAGGGATAGCGGGGTACAATGAGCAGTTCTTC. Protein: CASSLGGIAGYNEQFF.

The chain has TRBV28 and TRBJ2-1; TRBD1 agrees at 8 bases. V dropped 6 bases and J dropped 7; count of bases not matched to a gene: 11. Germline CDR1 MDHEN, CDR2 SYDVKM. This CDR3 spans 15 amino acids. The CDR3 nucleotides are TGTGCCAGCAGACCCCGGACAGGGAGGTTAAATGAGCAGTTCTTC. It codes for CASRPRTGRLNEQFF.

Of note for this clone: At one end the junction does not follow the germline gene, possibly because of a read error. This sequence joins TRBV6-8 and TRBJ2-5, with D possibly TRBD2 on 6 matching bases. Per germline, CDR1 MNHGY and CDR2 SAAAGT. The CDR3 consists of 14 residues. The DNA for the CDR3 is TGTACCAGCCCCCGGGGGACGGCGAAAGAGACCCAGTACTTC. This encodes CTSPRGTAKETQYF.

The rearrangement links TRBV5-5 to TRBJ2-7; tentative D call: TRBD1 (5 bases). The CDR3 is made up of 15 amino acids. Deletions cut 5 bases from V and 4 bases from J, with 19 bases between. Looked up from germline, CDR1 is SGHKS and CDR2 is YYEKEE (reference sequence). The CDR3 here is CASSLASDTLYEQYF. For the CDR3, the DNA is TGTGCCAGCAGTCTTGCGTCGGACACCCTATACGAGCAGTACTTC.